These 27 T cell receptor beta chains came from one sample sequenced in a study of OX40 agonist ivuxolimab in advanced cancers. Profiled with immunoSEQ multiplex PCR; TCRdb holds only in-frame clones, not every one. This sample carries under 85,000 clones, 86% of them seen once, and the ten largest clones take approximately 7.7%. The material was CD4+ or CD8+ T cells sorted from blood, obtained in a trial of the OX40 agonist ivuxolimab. Receptors were obtained from an adult with an advanced solid tumor such as melanoma, head and neck, liver or kidney cancer.

The chain is built from TRBV5-1 and TRBJ2-2; TRBD2 aligns across 11 bases. V was clipped by 3 bases and J by 7 bases; unmatched bases: 5. Germline CDR1 and CDR2: SGHRS and YFSETQ. CDR3 length: 15 residues. This CDR3 is CASSSASGGFGELFF. The DNA for the CDR3 is TGCGCCAGCAGCTCCGCTAGCGGGGGGTTCGGGGAGCTGTTTTTT.

The V and J genes are TRBV28 and TRBJ1-2; a weak D match, TRBD1 (6 bases). CDR1 and CDR2 (germline): MDHEN, SYDVKM. V lost 5 bases, J lost 2 bases, and 21 bases lay in between. This CDR3 spans 17 amino acids. The CDR3 DNA follows: TGTGCCAGCAGTCTTCTCACGGGGGCTAGGGGGAACTATGGCTACACCTTC. Translating gives CASSLLTGARGNYGYTF.

CDR3 in DNA: TGTGCCAGCAGTTCGAGACAGGGAATAGCGCAGCCCCAGCATTTT. This sequence encodes CASSSRQGIAQPQHF. The V call is TRBV28, the J call TRBJ1-5; 7 nucleotides line up with TRBD1. There are 15 residues in the CDR3. CDR1 and CDR2 (germline): MDHEN, SYDVKM. V shed 4 bases, J shed 7 bases, and the junction held 10 bases outside the gene matches.

The chain recombines TRBV5-6 with TRBJ1-5, with 7 bases identical to TRBD1. V lost 3 bases and J lost 1; bases outside the gene matches: 10. The CDR3 runs to 17 residues. Germline loops: CDR1 SGHDT, CDR2 YYEEEE. Here the CDR3 DNA reads TGTGCCAGCAGCTGGCGGATGGGACAGCTAAGCAATCAGCCCCAGCATTTT. It translates to CASSWRMGQLSNQPQHF.

This clone has only a few counts. The rearrangement links TRBV30 to TRBJ1-5; TRBD1 is a possible D gene (5 bases). Germline V gives CDR1 GTSNPN, CDR2 SVGIG (reference sequence). The CDR3 spans 13 residues. The ends were cut back, 1 base at V and 4 bases at J, with 8 bases in the middle. CDR3 coding DNA: TGTGCCTGGAGTGGGGGCACGAATCAGCCCCAGCATTTT. This translates into CAWSGGTNQPQHF.

The V and J genes are TRBV10-2 and TRBJ2-1; 8 bases agree with TRBD2. Unmatched junction bases numbered 9, after V lost 8 bases and J lost 0 bases. Germline lookup yields CDR1 WSHSY and CDR2 SAAADI. The CDR3 loop spans 16 amino acids. The DNA of the CDR3 is TGCGCCAGCGCCTCTAGCGGGCTTCGCTCCTACAATGAGCAGTTCTTC. Translated, it gives CASASSGLRSYNEQFF.

The V gene is TRBV5-1, the J gene TRBJ2-1, with D unresolved. Trimming shortened V by 6 bases and J by 8 bases, and 18 bases separated the two germline ends. Germline-derived CDR1 and CDR2 are SGHRS and YFSETQ. The CDR3 has 14 residues. The CDR3 DNA reads as TGCGCCAGCAACCCTGGGTCCCGTGGCCATGAGCAGTTCTTC. It specifies CASNPGSRGHEQFF.

V usage is TRBV6-5 and J usage is TRBJ2-7; D might be TRBD1 (6 bases). CDR1 is MNHEY and CDR2 is SVGAGI in the germline V gene. V lost 6 bases and J 5 bases, leaving 20 bases between the germline ends. The CDR3 spans 15 residues. CDR3 nucleotides: TGTGCCAGCAGCCGGATAACAGGGTTGTGGCACGAGCAGTACTTC. Encoded protein: CASSRITGLWHEQYF.

The chain has TRBV7-3 and TRBJ2-3; D ambiguous. V was clipped by 3 bases and J by 0 bases, with 10 bases between them. Germline V gene lookup returns CDR1 SGHTA and CDR2 FQGTGA. The CDR3 runs 15 residues. The CDR3 loop is CASSFSRSSTDTQYF. Written as DNA, the CDR3 is TGTGCCAGCAGCTTTAGCAGATCTAGCACAGATACGCAGTATTTT.

This chain links TRBV30 with TRBJ1-2; D is undetermined. The CDR3 runs to 12 residues. V was cut by 5 bases and J by 0 bases, with 7 bases left in between. Looked up from germline, CDR1 is GTSNPN and CDR2 is SVGIG (reference sequence). The DNA of the CDR3 is TGTGCCTGGGACGGCCCTAACTATGGCTACACCTTC. Translation: CAWDGPNYGYTF.

This sequence joins TRBV19 and TRBJ2-1, with 11 positions matching TRBD2. The ends lost 3 bases at V and 2 bases at J; junction bases unmatched: 0. Germline assignment: CDR1 LNHDA and CDR2 SQIVND (reference sequence). The CDR3 totals 15 residues. CDR3 nucleotide sequence: TGTGCCAGTAGTATTAGCGGGAGGGCCTACAATGAGCAGTTCTTC. It encodes CASSISGRAYNEQFF.

The genes are TRBV5-1 and TRBJ2-5; 15 bases match TRBD2. The CDR3 is 17 amino acids. Germline V CDR1 and CDR2: SGHRS, YFSETQ. Germline trimming cut 4 bases from V and 0 bases from J; bases unmatched to any gene: 4. In nucleotides, the CDR3 is TGCGCCAGCAGCACCGGACTAGCGGGGGGGCACCAAGAGACCCAGTACTTC. Its protein is CASSTGLAGGHQETQYF.

The genes are TRBV7-2 and TRBJ1-1; D gene ambiguous. Germline CDR1 and CDR2: SGHTA and FQGNSA. The CDR3 extends over 14 amino acids. V dropped 4 bases and J dropped 2 bases, with 11 bases sitting between them. The chain's CDR3 is CASSSRGVNTEAFF. DNA of the CDR3: TGTGCCAGCAGCTCCCGTGGAGTTAACACTGAAGCTTTCTTT. The variable domain in full, with the rest retrieved from reference TRBV7-2 and TRBJ1-1, is GAGVSQSPSNKVTEKGKDVELRCDPISGHTALYWYRQSLGQGLEFLIYFQGNSAPDKSGLPSDRFSAERTGGSVSTLTIQRTQQEDSAVYLCASSSRGVNTEAFFGQGTRLTVV.

The genes are TRBV7-9 and TRBJ1-5; 10 bases match TRBD1. CDR3 length: 16 residues. Germline V gives CDR1 SEHNR, CDR2 FQNEAQ (reference sequence). The trim removed 5 bases at V and 3 bases at J, leaving 7 bases unmatched. The CDR3, as DNA: TGTGCCAGCAGCCCGGACAGGGGGGAACCCAATCAGCCCCAGCATTTT. Amino acids: CASSPDRGEPNQPQHF.

V usage is TRBV5-1 and J usage is TRBJ2-1; 13 nucleotides align to TRBD2. The CDR3 spans 15 residues. Trimming cost V 3 bases and J 8 bases; bases outside gene matches: 5. Germline V CDR1 and CDR2: SGHRS, YFSETQ. The CDR3, as DNA: TGCGCCAGCAGCTGGAGGACTAGCGGGGGTTATGAGCAGTTCTTC. This encodes CASSWRTSGGYEQFF.

The V call is TRBV7-2, the J call TRBJ1-1; D possibly corresponds to TRBD1 (6 bases). V was pared by 0 bases and J by 11 bases, with 22 bases between. The CDR3 contains 16 residues. Germline-derived CDR1 and CDR2 are SGHTA and FQGNSA. The CDR3 nucleotides read TGTGCCAGCAGCTTAGCCTCCACCGGATGGACAGTTCGCGCTTTCTTT. Its protein product is CASSLASTGWTVRAFF.

In this sample, this clone turned up once. This chain connects TRBV30 to TRBJ2-1; tentatively, D is TRBD1 or TRBD2 (5 bases each). The germline V and J ends were trimmed by 4 bases and 5 bases, with 18 bases remaining between them. In germline, CDR1 is GTSNPN, CDR2 SVGIG (reference sequence). The CDR3 loop spans 15 amino acids. The CDR3 DNA follows: TGTGCCTGGACTCTGGGGACCCTCCTCGACAATGAGCAGTTCTTC. It codes for CAWTLGTLLDNEQFF.

The rearrangement joins TRBV5-1 to TRBJ1-1; TRBD1 agrees at 8 bases. The CDR3 is 16 residues long. V lost 2 bases, J lost 1 base, and 7 bases stayed unmatched. In germline, CDR1 is SGHRS, CDR2 YFSETQ. As DNA, the CDR3 is TGCGCCAGCAGCTTCGTGTCAGGGGGCTGGAACACTGAAGCTTTCTTT. As protein: CASSFVSGGWNTEAFF.

The chain carries TRBV7-3 and TRBJ1-2; D not certain. This CDR3 has 14 residues. Between the trimmed V and J ends, which lost 6 bases and 4 bases, there was a span of 15 bases. Germline lookup yields CDR1 SGHTA and CDR2 FQGTGA. Here the CDR3 DNA reads TGTGCCAGCAGTTCGTCGTTGGGGAGCTATGGCTACACCTTC. Amino acids: CASSSSLGSYGYTF.

The chain is built from TRBV5-1 and TRBJ1-5; TRBD1 aligns across 7 bases. Germline values: CDR1 SGHRS, CDR2 YFSETQ. V was clipped by 2 bases and J by 0 bases; unmatched bases: 8. The CDR3 runs to 17 residues. The CDR3 reads CASSFAPTGTSNQPQHF. The CDR3 DNA sequence: TGCGCCAGCAGCTTCGCCCCGACAGGGACTAGCAATCAGCCCCAGCATTTT.

J is TRBJ1-1 and V is TRBV7-3, with D perhaps TRBD1 (5 bases). Germline values: CDR1 SGHTA, CDR2 FQGTGA. The CDR3 has 14 residues. Trimming left V 10 bases short and J 2 bases short, with 17 bases between. The CDR3 coding sequence is TGTGCCACCAAAGACGGGGCCAAAAACACTGAAGCTTTCTTT. Translation gives CATKDGAKNTEAFF.

V is TRBV9 and J is TRBJ2-3; D perhaps matches TRBD1 (5 bases). CDR1 is SGDLS and CDR2 is YYNGEE in the germline V gene. V was trimmed by 0 bases and J by 3 bases, leaving 11 bases between them. The CDR3 runs 15 residues. The CDR3, as DNA: TGTGCCAGCAGCGTAGTCCCCCAGGGTACAGATACGCAGTATTTT. Translated, it gives CASSVVPQGTDTQYF.

This chain connects TRBV11-2 to TRBJ2-5, with TRBD2 identical over 11 bases. From germline, CDR1 is SGHAT and CDR2 FQNNGV. V trimming: 6 bases; J trimming: 1 base; junction bases outside the gene matches: 7. This CDR3 has 16 amino acids. The chain's CDR3 is CASRPTSGRLQETQYF. The CDR3 DNA reads TGTGCCAGCAGGCCAACTAGCGGGAGACTCCAAGAGACCCAGTACTTC.

The chain carries TRBV2 and TRBJ2-7, with 9 bases fitting TRBD1. The CDR3 has 14 residues. Per the germline V gene, CDR1 is SNHLY and CDR2 is FYNNEI. The V segment lost 8 bases and the J segment 12 bases; nucleotides outside the gene matches: 17. Here the CDR3 reads CASLPGTGKFLGYF. The CDR3, as DNA: TGTGCCAGCCTACCCGGGACAGGGAAATTTCTGGGGTACTTC.

This chain connects TRBV28 to TRBJ1-2, with a tentative D call TRBD1 (5 bases). CDR1 and CDR2 (germline): MDHEN, SYDVKM. Trimming took 10 bases from V and 2 from J, leaving 11 bases between them. The CDR3 has 12 amino acids. The DNA of the CDR3 is TGTGCCACCCTGACAGCGAACTATGGCTACACCTTC. Residues: CATLTANYGYTF.

The CDR3, as DNA: TGTGCCAGCAGTTTGGGTCAGGTCAAAAACATTCAGTACTTC. This sequence encodes CASSLGQVKNIQYF. The chain uses TRBV28 and TRBJ2-4; D ambiguous. Per germline, CDR1 MDHEN and CDR2 SYDVKM. This CDR3 spans 14 amino acids. Trimming removed 3 bases at V and 3 bases at J, with 9 bases between.

The chain has TRBV5-1 and TRBJ2-5; no clear D gene. Per germline, CDR1 SGHRS and CDR2 YFSETQ. Trimming cost V 2 bases and J 3 bases, with 17 bases left between them. The CDR3 extends over 16 amino acids. The CDR3, as DNA: TGCGCCAGCAGCTTTGGGGTAACAGACGGCAAAGAGACCCAGTACTTC. Protein: CASSFGVTDGKETQYF.